Each of the 23 T cell receptor beta chains below was sequenced from the same sample in a study of blood T cell repertoires in COVID-19. The data were produced by immunoSEQ multiplex PCR, yet TCRdb's version contains in-frame clones alone and is incomplete. The sample yields 93,000 or so clones, 88% seen once. The sample was peripheral blood. The receptor source for this set is a human donor in a cohort sampled during active COVID-19.

The V and J genes are TRBV29-1 and TRBJ2-4, with 7 bases that match TRBD2. Germline lookup yields CDR1 SQVTM and CDR2 ANQGSEA. This CDR3 is 13 amino acids long. J gave up 5 bases and V 7 bases, and 8 bases lay outside the gene matches. CDR3 nucleotide sequence: TGCAGCGGAAGCGGGATTGGGCAAAACATTCAGTACTTC. It yields the protein CSGSGIGQNIQYF. Together with reference TRBV29-1 and TRBJ2-4, the CDR3 gives the full variable domain: SAVISQKPSRDICQRGTSLTIQCQVDSQVTMMFWYRQQPGQSLTLIATANQGSEATYESGFVIDKFPISRPNLTFSTLTVSNMSPEDSSIYLCSGSGIGQNIQYFGAGTRLSVL.

The V gene is TRBV28, the J gene TRBJ1-5; D is possibly TRBD1 (6 bases). Germline values: CDR1 MDHEN, CDR2 SYDVKM. The CDR3 is 16 residues long. V was clipped by 8 bases and J by 9 bases, with 26 bases between them. CDR3 residues: CASLPDVGGTSRPQHF. CDR3 DNA: TGTGCCAGCCTTCCCGACGTGGGGGGGACAAGCAGGCCCCAGCATTTT.

The chain carries TRBV5-8 and TRBJ2-1; TRBD2 aligns across 8 bases. CDR3 length: 14 amino acids. In germline, CDR1 is SGHTS, CDR2 YDEGEE. The V gene end was trimmed by 2 bases and the J gene end by 9 bases; junction bases not matched to a gene: 7. The CDR3 loop is CASSFYGRAGEQFF. As DNA, the CDR3 is TGTGCCAGCAGCTTTTACGGGAGGGCCGGTGAGCAGTTCTTC.

J is TRBJ1-6 and V is TRBV4-2; D gene uncertain. The V end was cut by 1 base, the J end by 5 bases, with 6 bases between. CDR1 and CDR2 (germline): LGHNA, YNFKEQ. This CDR3 has 14 amino acids. CDR3 DNA: TGTGCCAGCAGCCAAGCGGTGAATAATTCACCCCTCCACTTT. Protein: CASSQAVNNSPLHF.

The V call is TRBV10-3, the J call TRBJ2-2, with 7 bases aligning to TRBD1. CDR3 size: 15 residues. Germline V gene sequence: CDR1 ENHRY, CDR2 SYGVKD. V shed 10 bases, J shed 6 bases, and the junction held 14 bases outside the gene matches. The DNA for the CDR3 is TGTGCCACCCGACAGGGCGTGATTGCCGCCGGGGAGCTGTTTTTT. Protein sequence: CATRQGVIAAGELFF.

This sequence joins TRBV5-4 and TRBJ2-2; a weak D match, TRBD1 (6 bases). CDR1 SGHNT and CDR2 YYREEE come from the germline V gene (reference sequence). With 0 bases removed from V and 4 bases from J, the gap between germline ends came to 10 bases. The CDR3 totals 15 residues. CDR3 bases: TGTGCCAGCAGCTTGGTGGGGGCCGGCACCGGGGAGCTGTTTTTT. Its protein product is CASSLVGAGTGELFF.

This clone was detected once. V and J are TRBV6-6 and TRBJ2-5; D is possibly TRBD1 (6 bases). The CDR3 covers 15 residues. Germline-derived CDR1 and CDR2 are MNHNY and SVGAGI (reference sequence). With 5 bases removed from V and 7 bases from J, the gap between germline ends came to 20 bases. This chain's CDR3 is CASSIHTGTSGTQYF. The CDR3 DNA sequence: TGTGCCAGCAGTATCCACACCGGGACAAGCGGGACCCAGTACTTC.

In this sample, this clone turned up once. The chain couples TRBV5-1 to TRBJ2-7, with 12 nucleotides matching TRBD2. V lost 4 bases to trimming and J lost 5 bases; unmatched junction nucleotides: 7. This CDR3 is 15 amino acids long. Per germline, CDR1 SGHRS and CDR2 YFSETQ. The CDR3 nucleotides are TGCGCCAGCAGCCCGACTAGCGGGAGACTTAACGAGCAGTACTTC. Translation: CASSPTSGRLNEQYF.

V gene TRBV28 combines with J gene TRBJ2-3, with 9 nucleotides matching TRBD1. The CDR3 is 16 residues long. Germline-derived CDR1 and CDR2 are MDHEN and SYDVKM. Trimming cost V 7 bases and J 6 bases; bases outside gene matches: 14. CDR3 in amino acids: CASNHDRGYFRDTQYF. CDR3 nucleotide sequence: TGTGCCAGCAACCACGACAGGGGGTATTTCAGGGATACGCAGTATTTT.

This chain joins TRBV2 and TRBJ1-1; D is unclear. The CDR3 runs 13 residues. Germline V gene data show CDR1 as SNHLY and CDR2 as FYNNEI. V lost 3 bases to trimming and J lost 1 base, with 6 bases between them. The CDR3 loop is CASSENRNTEAFF. The CDR3 nucleotides read TGTGCCAGCAGTGAGAACAGGAACACTGAAGCTTTCTTT.

The V call is TRBV5-1, the J call TRBJ1-2, with TRBD1 as a possible D gene (6 bases). V dropped 5 bases and J dropped 4 bases, with 12 bases sitting between them. The CDR3 length is 13 residues. CDR1 is SGHRS and CDR2 is YFSETQ in the germline V gene. This CDR3 is CASSSGGGYGYTF. CDR3 nucleotides: TGCGCCAGCAGTTCGGGAGGGGGCTATGGCTACACCTTC.

The chain is built from TRBV19 and TRBJ1-1, with 9 nucleotides matching TRBD1. The CDR3 is 14 residues long. V lost 5 bases and J lost 2; bases outside the gene matches: 3. Germline lookup yields CDR1 LNHDA and CDR2 SQIVND (reference sequence). The CDR3 protein is CASSQDRGNTEAFF. CDR3 coding DNA: TGTGCCAGTAGTCAGGACAGGGGAAACACTGAAGCTTTCTTT.

The chain joins TRBV3-1 (or the pseudogene TRBV3-2) to TRBJ1-2; 9 bases are shared with TRBD1. This CDR3 has 16 residues. V was clipped by 3 bases and J by 4 bases; unmatched bases: 9. CDR1 is LGHDT and CDR2 is YNNKEL in the germline V gene (reference sequence). CDR3 sequence: CASSQRDRDHGYGYTF. Written as DNA, the CDR3 is TGTGCCAGCAGCCAGCGGGACAGGGACCATGGCTATGGCTACACCTTC.

Only a few counts were recorded for this clone. The rearrangement links TRBV21-1 to TRBJ1-3; the table's D call, TRBD1, was not checked against the DNA. TRBV21-1 is reported as a pseudogene. The CDR3 loop spans 19 amino acids. As DNA, the CDR3 is TGTGCCAGCAGCAAAGCCGATTTCACAGGGGCGACTCCTGGAAACACCATATATTTT. Its protein is CASSKADFTGATPGNTIYF.

This clone showed up just a few times. The chain combines TRBV7-6 with TRBJ1-3; perhaps TRBD1 as D (5 bases). V dropped 0 bases and J dropped 0 bases, with 6 bases sitting between them. CDR3 length: 15 residues. The germline gives CDR1 SGHVS, CDR2 FNYEAQ. The CDR3 DNA is TGTGCCAGCAGCTTAGCTGGACACTCTGGAAACACCATATATTTT. The encoded protein is CASSLAGHSGNTIYF.

The gene calls are TRBV7-8 and TRBJ2-1; 7 positions agree with TRBD2. This CDR3 contains 15 residues. Germline-derived CDR1 and CDR2 are SGHVS and FQNEAQ. V lost 5 bases, J lost 2 bases, and 6 bases stayed unmatched. The CDR3 sequence is CASSPREGPYNEQFF. The CDR3, as DNA: TGTGCCAGCAGCCCCAGGGAGGGGCCCTACAATGAGCAGTTCTTC.

This rearrangement joins TRBV5-4 to TRBJ2-3; 9 bases map to TRBD1. The V gene's germline CDR1 is SGHNT and CDR2 YYREEE (reference sequence). CDR3 size: 15 residues. V shed 3 bases, J shed 2 bases, and the junction held 4 bases outside the gene matches. The CDR3 DNA is TGTGCCAGCAGCTGGGGACAGGGTAACACAGATACGCAGTATTTT. Amino acid sequence: CASSWGQGNTDTQYF.

This clone has a single count. This chain connects TRBV3-1 (or the pseudogene TRBV3-2) to TRBJ1-2; D is unclear. V lost 4 bases, J lost 1 base, and 13 bases lay in between. This CDR3 is 15 amino acids long. CDR1 LGHDT and CDR2 YNNKEL come from the germline V gene (reference sequence). CDR3 amino acids: CASSPSLGVNYGYTF. DNA for the CDR3: TGTGCCAGCAGCCCTAGTCTAGGTGTTAACTATGGCTACACCTTC.

The CDR3 DNA follows: TGTGCCAACCAAGAGGCCTCTGGGGCCAACGTCCTGACTTTC. Translating gives CANQEASGANVLTF. The V and J genes are TRBV7-9 and TRBJ2-6; no firm D call. Looked up from germline, CDR1 is SEHNR and CDR2 is FQNEAQ (reference sequence). Trimming took 10 bases from V and 0 from J, leaving 10 bases between them. This CDR3 region has 14 residues.

The J gene is TRBJ1-5, the V gene TRBV5-6; TRBD1 agrees at 8 bases. Germline CDR1 and CDR2: SGHDT and YYEEEE. This CDR3 has 15 amino acids. V was clipped by 3 bases and J by 2 bases; unmatched bases: 4. The CDR3 coding sequence is TGTGCCAGCAGCTCGACAGGGGCGGGCAATCAGCCCCAGCATTTT. Encoded protein: CASSSTGAGNQPQHF.

This rearrangement joins TRBV5-1 to TRBJ2-1; 7 nucleotides line up with TRBD1. V was clipped by 2 bases and J by 10 bases; unmatched bases: 9. This CDR3 is built from 14 residues. Germline V gene sequence: CDR1 SGHRS, CDR2 YFSETQ. CDR3 region: CASSLPGQPVEQFF. CDR3 bases: TGCGCCAGCAGCTTACCGGGACAGCCCGTGGAGCAGTTCTTC.

This clone has only a few counts. The chain has TRBV18 and TRBJ1-1, with TRBD1 matching 10 bases. The CDR3 runs 13 residues. Trimming cost V 4 bases and J 7 bases; bases outside gene matches: 3. Germline loops: CDR1 KGHSH, CDR2 LQKENI. DNA for the CDR3: TGTGCCAGCTCACAAGGACAGGGGGTTGAAGCTTTCTTT. Translation: CASSQGQGVEAFF.

In its sample, this clone was seen a few times. CDR3 coding DNA: TGTGCCAGCGCCCCTCCGACAGGCAATTTTCAAAAACTGTTTTTT. This translates into CASAPPTGNFQKLFF. The gene calls are TRBV28 and TRBJ1-4; D is possibly TRBD1 (6 bases). Trimming left V 8 bases short and J 9 bases short, with 22 bases between. CDR1 and CDR2 (germline): MDHEN, SYDVKM. This CDR3 spans 15 amino acids.